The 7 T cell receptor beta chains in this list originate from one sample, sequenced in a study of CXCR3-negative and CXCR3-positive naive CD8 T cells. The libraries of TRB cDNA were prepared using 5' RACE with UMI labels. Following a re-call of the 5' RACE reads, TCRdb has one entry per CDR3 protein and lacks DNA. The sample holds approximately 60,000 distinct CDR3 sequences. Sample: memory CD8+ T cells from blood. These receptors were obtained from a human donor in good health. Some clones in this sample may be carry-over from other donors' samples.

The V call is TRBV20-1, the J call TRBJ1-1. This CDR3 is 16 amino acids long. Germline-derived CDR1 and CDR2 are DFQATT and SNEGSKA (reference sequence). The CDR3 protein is CSARDLESSRLSEAFF.

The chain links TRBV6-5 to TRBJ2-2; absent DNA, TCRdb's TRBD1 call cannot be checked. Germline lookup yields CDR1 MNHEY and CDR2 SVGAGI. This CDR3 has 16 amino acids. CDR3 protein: CASSYPAGGGTGELFF.

The CDR3 loop reads CASSEGRGGYEQYF. The chain links TRBV6-1 to TRBJ2-7; TCRdb reports TRBD1, a call that lacks DNA to check it against. Germline V gene lookup returns CDR1 MNHNS and CDR2 SASEGT. CDR3 length: 14 residues.

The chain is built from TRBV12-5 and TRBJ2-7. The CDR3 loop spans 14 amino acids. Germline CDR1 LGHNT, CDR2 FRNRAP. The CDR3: CASGPKDATYEQYF.

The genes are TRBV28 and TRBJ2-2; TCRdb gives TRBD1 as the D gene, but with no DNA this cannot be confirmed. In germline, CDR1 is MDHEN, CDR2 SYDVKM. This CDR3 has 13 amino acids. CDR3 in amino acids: CASSFRPPRELFF.

CDR3 protein: CSATGLGVPNYGYTF. The chain has TRBV20-1 and TRBJ1-2; lacking DNA, the TRBD1 call made by TCRdb goes unchecked. The CDR3 extends over 15 amino acids. Germline V gives CDR1 DFQATT, CDR2 SNEGSKA (reference sequence).

CDR3 in amino acids: CASSPEQVTNTEAFF. The chain combines TRBV3-1 with TRBJ1-1. Per the germline V gene, CDR1 is LGHDT and CDR2 is YNNKEL (reference sequence). CDR3 size: 15 residues. The full variable domain, with the rest looked up from reference TRBV3-1 and TRBJ1-1, is DTAVSQTPKYLVTQMGNDKSIKCEQNLGHDTMYWYKQDSKKFLKIMFSYNNKELIINETVPNRFSPKSPDKAHLNLHINSLELGDSAVYFCASSPEQVTNTEAFFGQGTRLTVV.